This section outlines one T cell receptor (beta chain) sequence together with its context. This specimen belongs to a study of blood T cell repertoires in COVID-19. Study summary: The study drew acute and convalescent COVID-19 samples from the United States, Italy and Spain. Nucleic acid was either cDNA or gDNA, and it came from T cells, B-cell-depleted T cells, or PBMCs.

In the source study's methods: Estimation of nucleated cell counts was performed using reference gene primer amplification. Method: immunoSEQ multiplex PCR; TCRdb's copy keeps in-frame clones and lacks some. The V and J calls and clone size are taken from that table; D and trimming were inferred from the DNA. This table has about 99,000 clones, approximately 89% appearing once. This clonotype was obtained from a woman aged 80 or over in a cohort sampled during active COVID-19. Sequencing used peripheral blood.

CDR3 sequence: CATSSLGAGAGEQYF. The CDR3, as DNA: TGTGCCACCAGCTCCCTTGGGGCAGGGGCCGGGGAGCAGTACTTC. The V call is TRBV15, the J call TRBJ2-7; a weak D match, TRBD1 (6 bases). With 5 bases removed from V and 7 bases from J, the gap between germline ends came to 21 bases. This CDR3 comprises 15 residues. Germline CDR1 reads LNHNV; CDR2 reads YYDKDF (reference sequence). The entire variable domain, with the rest obtained from reference TRBV15 and TRBJ2-7, is as follows: DAMVIQNPRYQVTQFGKPVTLSCSQTLNHNVMYWYQQKSSQAPKLLFHYYDKDFNNEADTPDNFQSRRPNTSFCFLDIRSPGLGDTAMYLCATSSLGAGAGEQYFGPGTRLTVT.